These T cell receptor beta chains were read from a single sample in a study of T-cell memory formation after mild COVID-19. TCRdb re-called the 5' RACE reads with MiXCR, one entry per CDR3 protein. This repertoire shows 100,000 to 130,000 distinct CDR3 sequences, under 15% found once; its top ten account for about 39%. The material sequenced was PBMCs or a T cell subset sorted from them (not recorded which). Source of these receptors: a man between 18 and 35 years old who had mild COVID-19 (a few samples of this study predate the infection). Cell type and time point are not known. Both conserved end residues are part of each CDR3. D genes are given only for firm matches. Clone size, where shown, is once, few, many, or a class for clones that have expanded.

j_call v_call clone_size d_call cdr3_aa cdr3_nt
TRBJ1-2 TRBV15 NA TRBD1 CATSRAPQGINYGYTF TGTGCCACCAGCAGAGCTCCACAGGGGATCAACTATGGCTACACCTTC
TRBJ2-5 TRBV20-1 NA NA CSARDGGGLRETQYF TGCAGTGCTAGAGATGGCGGGGGCCTCCGGGAGACCCAGTACTTC
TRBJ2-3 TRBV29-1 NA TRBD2 CSVRGGNTQYF TGCAGCGTCCGCGGGGGAAATACGCAGTATTTT
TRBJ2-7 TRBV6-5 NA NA CASSRGDIYEQYF TGTGCCAGCAGTCGCGGGGATATCTACGAGCAGTACTTC
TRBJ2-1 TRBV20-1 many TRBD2 CSASLASGGAAEQFF TGCAGTGCTAGTCTGGCTAGCGGGGGGGCCGCTGAGCAGTTCTTC
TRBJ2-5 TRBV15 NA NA CATSRRGGSETQYF TGTGCCACCAGCAGAAGGGGGGGTTCAGAGACCCAGTACTTC
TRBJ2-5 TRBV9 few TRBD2 CASSRGDQQETQYF TGTGCCAGCAGCCGGGGGGACCAGCAAGAGACCCAGTACTTC
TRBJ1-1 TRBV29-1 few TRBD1 CSATGTVMNTEAFF TGCAGCGCCACCGGGACAGTCATGAACACTGAAGCTTTCTTT
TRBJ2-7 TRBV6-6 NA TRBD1 CASSYFPDRDEQYF TGTGCCAGCAGTTACTTTCCCGACAGGGACGAGCAGTACTTC
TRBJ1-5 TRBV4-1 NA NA CASSQVVRQNQPQHF TGCGCCAGCAGCCAAGTGGTAAGGCAGAATCAGCCCCAGCATTTT
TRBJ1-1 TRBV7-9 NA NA CASSPRGGITEAFF TGTGCCAGCAGCCCCCGGGGGGGGATTACTGAAGCTTTCTTT
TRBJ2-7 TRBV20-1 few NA CSARNTAAYEQYF TGCAGTGCTAGAAACACAGCAGCCTACGAGCAGTACTTC
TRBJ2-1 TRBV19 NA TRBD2 CASSVFGLAGPSGQFF TGTGCCAGTAGTGTGTTTGGACTAGCGGGGCCATCAGGGCAGTTCTTC
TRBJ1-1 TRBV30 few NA CAWSVGRATEAFF TGTGCCTGGAGTGTAGGTAGGGCCACTGAAGCTTTCTTT
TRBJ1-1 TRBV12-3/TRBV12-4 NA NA CASSFVNTEAFF TGTGCCAGCAGTTTCGTGAACACTGAAGCTTTCTTT
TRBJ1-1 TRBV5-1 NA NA CASSLLAIRTEAFF TGCGCCAGCAGCTTACTAGCTATTCGGACTGAAGCTTTCTTT
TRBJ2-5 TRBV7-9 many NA CASTLGDPQETQYF TGTGCCAGCACCTTAGGGGACCCCCAAGAGACCCAGTACTTC
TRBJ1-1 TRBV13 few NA CASSLRRGPNTEAFF TGTGCCAGCAGCTTACGCAGGGGCCCCAACACTGAAGCTTTCTTT
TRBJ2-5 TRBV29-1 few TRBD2 CSGGTSEPGQYF TGCAGCGGGGGGACTAGCGAACCAGGCCAGTACTTC
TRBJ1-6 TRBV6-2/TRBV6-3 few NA CASSYYGRPATLHF TGTGCCAGCAGTTACTACGGACGGCCAGCTACCCTCCACTTT
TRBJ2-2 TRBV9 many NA CASSARRVKSTGELFF TGTGCCAGCTCCGCGCGAAGGGTAAAGAGCACCGGGGAGCTGTTTTTT
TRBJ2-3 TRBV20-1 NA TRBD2 CSARLAGASDTQYF TGCAGTGCTAGACTAGCGGGGGCCTCCGATACGCAGTATTTT
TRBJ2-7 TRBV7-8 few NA CASSLSVEQPLPYEQYF TGTGCCAGCAGCTTATCGGTAGAGCAGCCCTTACCCTACGAGCAGTACTTC
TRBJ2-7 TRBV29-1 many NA CSVLPGGREQYF TGCAGCGTTCTCCCCGGGGGCCGCGAGCAGTACTTC
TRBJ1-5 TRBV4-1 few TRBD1 CASSSRAGTGYQPQHF TGCGCCAGCAGCTCCAGAGCCGGGACAGGGTATCAGCCCCAGCATTTT
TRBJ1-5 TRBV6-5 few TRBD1 CASSTGGAGQPQHF TGTGCCAGCAGTACAGGGGGCGCGGGTCAGCCCCAGCATTTT
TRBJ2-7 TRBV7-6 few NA CASSLGGDEQYF TGTGCCAGCAGCTTAGGGGGTGACGAGCAGTACTTC
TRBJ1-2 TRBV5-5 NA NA CASTTTLVNGYTF TGTGCCAGCACCACGACACTTGTGAATGGCTACACCTTC
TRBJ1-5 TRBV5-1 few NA CASSLGQGLNQPQHF TGCGCCAGCAGCTTGGGCCAGGGACTCAATCAGCCCCAGCATTTT
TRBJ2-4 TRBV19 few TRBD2 CASRVGSGGALAKNIQYF TGTGCCTCGCGTGTAGGGAGCGGGGGAGCCCTAGCCAAAAACATTCAGTACTTC
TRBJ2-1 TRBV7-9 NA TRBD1 CASSLLGTGGRNEQFF TGTGCCAGCAGCTTATTAGGGACAGGGGGCAGAAATGAGCAGTTCTTC
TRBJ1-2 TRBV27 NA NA CASSLSGGKRGYTF TGTGCCAGCAGTTTATCGGGAGGCAAACGCGGCTACACCTTC
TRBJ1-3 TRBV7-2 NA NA CASSLDRVSGNTIYF TGTGCCAGCAGCTTAGACAGGGTCTCTGGAAACACCATATATTTT
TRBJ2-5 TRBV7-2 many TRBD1 CASSWKDRPIF TGTGCCAGCAGCTGGAAGGACAGGCCCATCTTC